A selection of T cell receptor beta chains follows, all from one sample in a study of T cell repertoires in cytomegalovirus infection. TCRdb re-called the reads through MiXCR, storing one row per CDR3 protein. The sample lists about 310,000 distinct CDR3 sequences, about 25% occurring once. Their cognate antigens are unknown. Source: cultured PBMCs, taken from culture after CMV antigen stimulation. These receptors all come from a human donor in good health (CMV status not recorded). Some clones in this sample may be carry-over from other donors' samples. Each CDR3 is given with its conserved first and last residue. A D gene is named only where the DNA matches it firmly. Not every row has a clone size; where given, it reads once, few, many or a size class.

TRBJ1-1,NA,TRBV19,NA,TGTGCCAGTAGTAGTCCCGGGACATCTTATGCTTTCTTT,CASSSPGTSYAFF
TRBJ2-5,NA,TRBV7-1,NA,TGTGCCAGCAGCCCGGAGGGTGGGGGTCCAGAGACCCAGTACTTC,CASSPEGGGPETQYF
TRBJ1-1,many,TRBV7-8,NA,TGTGCCAGCAGCGAATACCCGCCGGACCCCCCGACCACTGAAGCTTTCTTT,CASSEYPPDPPTTEAFF
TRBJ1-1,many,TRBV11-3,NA,TGTGCCAGCAGCTTTTTCGGCGGAACGGGGGCTTTCTTT,CASSFFGGTGAFF
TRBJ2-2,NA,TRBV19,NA,TGTGCCAGTAGGGACACGGCGAACACCGGGGAGCTGTTTTTT,CASRDTANTGELFF
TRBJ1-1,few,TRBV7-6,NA,TGTGCCAGCAGAGGCCCCGGGACGGCGAACACTGAAGCTTTCTTT,CASRGPGTANTEAFF
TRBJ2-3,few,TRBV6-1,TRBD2,TGTGCCAGCAGTTATGGAGCGGGAGTATATGATACGCAGTATTTT,CASSYGAGVYDTQYF
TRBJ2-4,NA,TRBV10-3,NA,TGTGCCATCAGTGAGTCGTTGGTGGCCAAAAACATTCAGTACTTC,CAISESLVAKNIQYF
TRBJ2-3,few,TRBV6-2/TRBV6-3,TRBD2,TGTGCCAGCAGAGGTAGCGGGAGTTCTTTGTATACGCAGTATTTT,CASRGSGSSLYTQYF
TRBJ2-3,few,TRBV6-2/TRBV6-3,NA,TGTGCCAGCAGTTATCGACAGGAGACACCTTATACGCAGTATTTT,CASSYRQETPYTQYF
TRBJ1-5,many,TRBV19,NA,TGTGCCAGTACGGGAGGGGATTATAGCAATCAGCCCCAGCATTTT,CASTGGDYSNQPQHF
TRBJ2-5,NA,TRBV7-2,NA,TGTGCCAGCAGCTTTTTGTTGGAGACCCAGTACTTC,CASSFLLETQYF
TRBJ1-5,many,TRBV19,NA,TGTGCCAGTAGTATAGATGGGGGCGGAATGAATAGCAATCAGCCCCAGCATTTT,CASSIDGGGMNSNQPQHF
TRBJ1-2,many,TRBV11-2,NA,TGTGCCAGCAGCTTAGATGCAGCTAACTATGGCTACACCTTC,CASSLDAANYGYTF
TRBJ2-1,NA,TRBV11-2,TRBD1,TGTGCCAGCAGCCTGGGACAGGGAATTCACAATGAGCAGTTCTTC,CASSLGQGIHNEQFF
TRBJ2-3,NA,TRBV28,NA,TGTGCCAGCAGCTTTCAGTTCCTAGCGCAGTATTTT,CASSFQFLAQYF
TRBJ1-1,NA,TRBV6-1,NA,TGTGCCAGCAGAGCCGAGGGGTCCAGACAGGCCACTGAAGCTTTCTTT,CASRAEGSRQATEAFF
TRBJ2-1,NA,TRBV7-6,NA,TGTGCCAGCAGCCGCACGGGGATTGACAATGAGCAGTTCTTC,CASSRTGIDNEQFF
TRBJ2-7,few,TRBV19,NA,TGTGCCAGTAGTAGGGGCCGGACGGGGTACTACGAGCAGTACTTC,CASSRGRTGYYEQYF
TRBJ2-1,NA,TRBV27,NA,TGTGCCAGCAGTTTTGAGGAGACAAGCTCCTACAATGAGCAGTTCTTC,CASSFEETSSYNEQFF
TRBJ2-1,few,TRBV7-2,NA,TGTGCCAGCAGCTCCCGGGGCTCTTATTATGAGCAGTTCTTC,CASSSRGSYYEQFF
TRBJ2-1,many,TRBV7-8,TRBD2,TGTGCCAGCAGCCCGAGGACTAGCGGGAGGGCCTCCAACAATGAGCAGTTCTTC,CASSPRTSGRASNNEQFF
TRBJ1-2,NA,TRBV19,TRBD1,TGTGCCAGTATCCCGGGACAGGGGCGTTATGGCTACACCTTC,CASIPGQGRYGYTF
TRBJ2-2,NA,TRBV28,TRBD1,TGTGCCAGCAGTTTACGCGTTGGCAGGGGGCTTAACGGGGAGCTGTTTTTT,CASSLRVGRGLNGELFF
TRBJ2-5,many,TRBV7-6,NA,TGTGCCAGCAGCCCCACTGTCCAAGAGACCCAGTACTTC,CASSPTVQETQYF
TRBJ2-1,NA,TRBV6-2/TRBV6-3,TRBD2,TGTGCCAGCAGTTACGACCCCCGTAGCGGGAGGGTTGGTGAGCAGTTCTTC,CASSYDPRSGRVGEQFF
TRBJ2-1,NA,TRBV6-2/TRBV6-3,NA,TGTGCCAGCAGTTACGTTGGGGGCCGGGAGCAGTTCTTC,CASSYVGGREQFF
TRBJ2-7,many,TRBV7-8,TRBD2,TGTGCCAGCAGCTTTGGAATAGCGGGAAGTCGGTCCTACGAGCAGTACTTC,CASSFGIAGSRSYEQYF
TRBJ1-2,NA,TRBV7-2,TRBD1,TGTGCCAGCAGCTTAGGGACAGGGGTCTATGGCTACACCTTC,CASSLGTGVYGYTF
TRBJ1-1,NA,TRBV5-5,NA,TGTGCCAGCAGCTTTGGTAGGGCTAAGGCTGAAGCTTTCTTT,CASSFGRAKAEAFF
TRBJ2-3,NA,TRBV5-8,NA,TGTGCCAGCAGCTTTAGAATGACAGATACGCAGTATTTT,CASSFRMTDTQYF
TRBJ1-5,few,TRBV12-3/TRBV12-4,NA,TGTGCCAGCAGTTTACGGGCAAAGAGCAATCAGCCCCAGCATTTT,CASSLRAKSNQPQHF
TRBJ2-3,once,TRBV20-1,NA,TGCAGTGCTCCTCCCGGGACGCGGGATACGCAGTATTTT,CSAPPGTRDTQYF
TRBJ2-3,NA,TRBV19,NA,TGTGCCACCCGACAATTTAGTATTGATACGCAGTATTTT,CATRQFSIDTQYF
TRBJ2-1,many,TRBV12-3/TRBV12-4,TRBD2,TGTGCCAGCAGTTTAGCGGGACTAGGCGGTGAGCAGTTCTTC,CASSLAGLGGEQFF
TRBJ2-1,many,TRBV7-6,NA,TGTGCCAGCAGCTTAGGTCCAGAGGCTCAATTCTTC,CASSLGPEAQFF
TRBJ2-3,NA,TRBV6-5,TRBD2,TGTGCCAGCAGTTACTTTGCTAGCGGAAGCACAGATACGCAGTATTTT,CASSYFASGSTDTQYF
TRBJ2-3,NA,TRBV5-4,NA,TGTGCCAGCAGCTTGGGCCTGCAGGATACGCAGTATTTT,CASSLGLQDTQYF
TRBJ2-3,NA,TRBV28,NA,TGTGCCAGCACCGGGGGACAGTCCACAGATACGCAGTATTTT,CASTGGQSTDTQYF
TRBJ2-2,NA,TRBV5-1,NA,TGCGCCAGCAGCTTTGGGCTAGGGCTTGACACCGGGGAGCTGTTTTTT,CASSFGLGLDTGELFF
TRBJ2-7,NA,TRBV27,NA,TGTGCCAGCAGTCCCCTAGACATTACCTACGAGCAGTACTTC,CASSPLDITYEQYF
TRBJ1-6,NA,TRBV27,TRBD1,TGTGCCAGCAGTTTAGCCGGGACAGTGAATAATTCACCCCTCCACTTT,CASSLAGTVNNSPLHF
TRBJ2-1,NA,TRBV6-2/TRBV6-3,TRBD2,TGTGCCAGCAGGGGCGGGAGGGCCGATAATGAGCAGTTCTTC,CASRGGRADNEQFF
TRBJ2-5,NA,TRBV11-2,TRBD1,TGTGCCAGCAGCTTAGGGACAGGGCCCCGCCAAGAGACCCAGTACTTC,CASSLGTGPRQETQYF
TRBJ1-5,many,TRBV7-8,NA,TGTGCCAGCAGCTTTACAGGGACGAGCAATCAGCCCCAGCATTTT,CASSFTGTSNQPQHF
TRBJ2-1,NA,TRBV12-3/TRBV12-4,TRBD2,TGTGCCAGCAGACTGACTAGCGGGAGGTACCACAATGAGCAGTTCTTC,CASRLTSGRYHNEQFF
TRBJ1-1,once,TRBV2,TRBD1,TGTGCCAGCAGGCAAGGGACAGGTTTGAGGACTGAAGCTTTCTTT,CASRQGTGLRTEAFF
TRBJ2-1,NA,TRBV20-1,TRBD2,TGCAGTGCTACCGGGGTGGTAGCGGGCCGTGGGAATGAGCAGTTCTTC,CSATGVVAGRGNEQFF